These 21 T cell receptor beta chains were sequenced from one sample in a study of quantifying T cell responses using KT2 cells (dated by TCRdb to the late 2010s). Regarding the research as a whole: RNA was DNase-treated and reverse transcribed with TCR alpha and beta constant-region primers, mostly using SuperScript III.

To prepare the library, UMI-ligation and nested PCR was applied. The listed sequencing device is Illumina MiSeq. Using T4 RNA ligase 1, a single-stranded oligonucleotide bearing the Illumina SP2 sequence plus a UMI was ligated onto the 3' end of the cDNA. PCR1 used about 4 cycles (98 degrees C 15 s, 69 degrees C 30 s, 72 degrees C 40 s), and the beta primer was an equimolar mix of RC1.1 and RC1.2 that covered TRBC1 and TRBC2. TCRdb reanalyzed the raw reads on its own, using fastp at Q25 for trimming and MiXCR for clone calling, and kept in-frame beta chains. Identical CDR3 protein sequences are pooled into one entry, listed with their most common genes and DNA. The sample yields tens of thousands of distinct CDR3 sequences; under 14% were counted once. The ten largest make up roughly a tenth of the sample. The sample comprised PBMCs spiked with cells of the T cell clone KT2. Receptor source: a human donor.

This sequence joins TRBV13 and TRBJ1-1; a weak D match, TRBD1 (6 bases). CDR3 length equals 16 residues. Germline CDR1 and CDR2: PRHDT and FYEKMQ (reference sequence). Trimming removed 5 bases at V and 0 bases at J, with 16 bases between. The CDR3 here is CASSPQAGDMNTEAFF. CDR3 DNA sequence: TGTGCCAGCAGCCCCCAGGCGGGGGACATGAACACTGAAGCTTTCTTT.

This chain joins TRBV3-1 and TRBJ2-6; D remains unclear. The CDR3 spans 17 residues. Germline CDR1 and CDR2: LGHDT and YNNKEL (reference sequence). The V end was cut by 3 bases, the J end by 0 bases, with 12 bases between. For the CDR3, the DNA is TGTGCCAGCAGCCATCGGGTAGACATCTCTGGGGCCAACGTCCTGACTTTC. It translates to CASSHRVDISGANVLTF.

The chain carries TRBV11-2 and TRBJ1-1; tentative D call: TRBD1 (6 bases). Germline CDR1 SGHAT, CDR2 FQNNGV. V lost 4 bases and J lost 2, with 14 bases in between. CDR3 length equals 15 residues. The CDR3 region is CASSWDWDTNTEAFF. CDR3 DNA sequence: TGTGCCAGCAGCTGGGATTGGGACACCAACACTGAAGCTTTCTTT.

This clonotype was counted many times. The J gene is TRBJ1-5, the V gene TRBV30; D perhaps matches TRBD1 (5 bases). The CDR3 contains 12 residues. Per the germline V gene, CDR1 is GTSNPN and CDR2 is SVGIG (reference sequence). V was trimmed by 3 bases and J by 7 bases, leaving 10 bases between them. CDR3 sequence: CAWRVGDQPQHF. CDR3 DNA: TGTGCCTGGAGAGTCGGGGACCAGCCCCAGCATTTT.

This clonotype was counted ten times or more. This rearrangement joins TRBV20-1 to TRBJ2-5; 10 bases align to TRBD2. CDR1 and CDR2 (germline): DFQATT, SNEGSKA (reference sequence). J lost 2 bases, V lost 5 bases, and 8 bases had no gene match. The CDR3 length is 15 residues. The CDR3 sequence: CSAQRGLAPQETQYF. The CDR3 nucleotides read TGCAGTGCTCAACGGGGACTAGCGCCGCAAGAGACCCAGTACTTC.

The genes are TRBV20-1 and TRBJ1-1; the D is unclear. V was clipped by 2 bases and J by 4 bases, with 5 bases between them. Germline lookup yields CDR1 DFQATT and CDR2 SNEGSKA (reference sequence). The CDR3 extends over 11 amino acids. The CDR3 region has the DNA TGCAGTGCTAGACTGGGCACTGAAGCTTTCTTT. Its translation: CSARLGTEAFF.

This clonotype was seen more than once but under ten times. The chain has TRBV14 and TRBJ1-1; D gene ambiguous. Trimming took off 1 base at V and 1 base at J, with 4 bases between the two ends. The CDR3 is 13 amino acids. Germline V gene sequence: CDR1 SGHDN, CDR2 FVKESK. The CDR3 DNA reads TGTGCCAGCAGCCAAGGTGCGAACACTGAAGCTTTCTTT. It codes for CASSQGANTEAFF.

In its sample, this clonotype was seen many times. The chain carries TRBV6-2 or TRBV6-3 and TRBJ2-1, with 13 bases fitting TRBD2. The germline V gene encodes CDR1 MNHEY and CDR2 SVGEGT. CDR3 length: 17 residues. The junction had 13 bases not matched to a gene; V was cut back by 6 bases and J by 8 bases. Written as DNA, the CDR3 is TGTGCCAGCAGGTGGACTAGCGGGAGTACGGGGGGTGATGAGCAGTTCTTC. Translated, it gives CASRWTSGSTGGDEQFF.

The rearrangement links TRBV29-1 to TRBJ2-7, with 7 bases fitting TRBD1. This CDR3 region has 13 residues. The germline V gene encodes CDR1 SQVTM and CDR2 ANQGSEA. V gave up 4 bases and J gave up 7 bases; unmatched junction bases: 10. This CDR3 reads CSVGQGLSREQYF. CDR3 nucleotide sequence: TGCAGCGTTGGACAGGGTTTATCGAGGGAGCAGTACTTC.

This clonotype was counted ten times or more. The CDR3 protein is CSAWDRVYGYTF. CDR3 DNA: TGCAGTGCCTGGGACAGGGTCTATGGCTACACCTTC. The V gene is TRBV20-1, the J gene TRBJ1-2, with 9 bases identical to TRBD1. Germline lookup yields CDR1 DFQATT and CDR2 SNEGSKA (reference sequence). This CDR3 region has 12 residues. V shed 6 bases and J 4 bases; nucleotides not matched to a gene: 3.

The chain recombines TRBV18 with TRBJ1-3; weak D call: TRBD1 (5 bases). The V gene lost 3 bases and the J gene lost 0 bases, with 9 bases spanning the gap. Germline-derived CDR1 and CDR2 are KGHSH and LQKENI. The CDR3 covers 15 residues. The CDR3 bases are TGTGCCAGCTCACCCGACAGTCGCTCTGGAAACACCATATATTTT. Translation gives CASSPDSRSGNTIYF.

This clonotype was counted between two and nine times. V is TRBV20-1 and J is TRBJ2-4, with a tentative D call TRBD1 (6 bases). There are 15 residues in the CDR3. Trimming stripped 6 bases from V and 1 base from J, with 16 bases between. From germline, CDR1 is DFQATT and CDR2 SNEGSKA (reference sequence). CDR3 amino acids: CSAQPGAGAKNIQYF. CDR3 nucleotide sequence: TGCAGTGCCCAACCAGGGGCTGGGGCCAAAAACATTCAGTACTTC.

This clonotype was found a few times. This rearrangement joins TRBV20-1 to TRBJ1-6; D remains unclear. The CDR3 has 13 amino acids. Trimming shortened V by 3 bases and J by 4 bases, and 7 bases separated the two germline ends. Germline V lookup: CDR1 DFQATT, CDR2 SNEGSKA (reference sequence). CDR3 protein: CSARTDYNSPLHF. CDR3 DNA sequence: TGCAGTGCTAGGACGGATTATAATTCACCCCTCCACTTT.

This clonotype appeared a few times. The V and J genes are TRBV2 and TRBJ2-5, with 7 positions matching TRBD1. This CDR3 region has 15 residues. Trimming cost V 6 bases and J 1 base; bases outside gene matches: 8. The germline V gene encodes CDR1 SNHLY and CDR2 FYNNEI. CDR3 residues: CASRMTGSVQETQYF. As DNA, the CDR3 is TGTGCCAGCAGAATGACAGGGAGTGTCCAAGAGACCCAGTACTTC.

The V call is TRBV12-3 or TRBV12-4, the J call TRBJ1-2; D is uncertain. V dropped 6 bases and J dropped 4 bases, with 21 bases sitting between them. CDR3 length equals 16 residues. The CDR3 sequence: CASSSTSGSVIYGYTF. CDR3 coding DNA: TGTGCCAGCAGCTCCACGTCGGGGTCAGTTATCTATGGCTACACCTTC.

This clonotype came up many times. The CDR3 sequence is CSAPSAGGPANEQFF. CDR3 coding DNA: TGCAGTGCTCCTTCCGCGGGAGGGCCCGCAAATGAGCAGTTCTTC. The rearrangement joins TRBV20-1 to TRBJ2-1, with 9 bases identical to TRBD2. V was clipped by 5 bases and J by 7 bases; unmatched bases: 12. CDR1 is DFQATT and CDR2 is SNEGSKA in the germline V gene (reference sequence). CDR3 length: 15 amino acids.

Ten or more counts support this clonotype. The V gene is TRBV29-1, the J gene TRBJ1-2; D is unclear. This CDR3 has 17 amino acids. From germline, CDR1 is SQVTM and CDR2 ANQGSEA. V was pared by 4 bases and J by 0 bases, with 21 bases between. For the CDR3, the DNA is TGCAGCGTTGTATCCCAGTTAGACGGACTAGCTAACTATGGCTACACCTTC. Translated, it gives CSVVSQLDGLANYGYTF.

This clonotype was found a few times. J is TRBJ2-1 and V is TRBV4-1; 14 bases are shared with TRBD2. V lost 4 bases, J lost 6 bases, and 5 bases stayed unmatched. Germline V gene data show CDR1 as MGHRA and CDR2 as YSYEKL. This CDR3 is built from 16 residues. The CDR3 here is CASSPSGLAGANEQFF. The CDR3 DNA is TGCGCCAGCAGCCCCTCGGGACTAGCGGGGGCCAATGAGCAGTTCTTC.

This clonotype was observed many times. The chain links TRBV6-1 to TRBJ2-3; 10 positions agree with TRBD2. This CDR3 has 14 residues. CDR1 is MNHNS and CDR2 is SASEGT in the germline V gene. V lost 6 bases to trimming and J lost 2 bases; unmatched junction nucleotides: 2. CDR3 loop: CASRLAGNTDTQYF. CDR3 sequence (DNA): TGTGCCAGCAGACTAGCGGGAAACACAGATACGCAGTATTTT.

With regard to this clonotype: Mismatch with germline at one junction end may stem from a read error. This chain joins TRBV12-3 or TRBV12-4 and TRBJ2-4; 10 positions match TRBD1. The CDR3 loop spans 16 amino acids. The CDR3: CASSSGQGEAKNVQYF. Written as DNA, the CDR3 is TGTGCCAGCAGTTCCGGACAGGGGGAAGCCAAAAACGTTCAGTACTTC.

This clonotype was detected a few times. This chain joins TRBV9 and TRBJ2-2; 11 nucleotides align to TRBD1. The CDR3 covers 16 residues. V lost 5 bases and J lost 0; bases outside the gene matches: 3. Germline CDR1 SGDLS, CDR2 YYNGEE. The CDR3 DNA reads TGTGCCAGCAGAGGGACAGGGGGTTCGAACACCGGGGAGCTGTTTTTT. Translating gives CASRGTGGSNTGELFF.